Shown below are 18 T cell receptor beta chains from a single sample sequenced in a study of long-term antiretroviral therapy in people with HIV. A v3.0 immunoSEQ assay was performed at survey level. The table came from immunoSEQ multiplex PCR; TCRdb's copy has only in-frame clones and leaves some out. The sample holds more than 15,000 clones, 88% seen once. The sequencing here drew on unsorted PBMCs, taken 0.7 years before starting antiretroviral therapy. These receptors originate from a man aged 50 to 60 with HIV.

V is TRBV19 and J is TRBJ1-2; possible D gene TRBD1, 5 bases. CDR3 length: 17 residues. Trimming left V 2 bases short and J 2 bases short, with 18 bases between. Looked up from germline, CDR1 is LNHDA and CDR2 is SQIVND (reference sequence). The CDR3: CASSILPPGQRNYGYTF. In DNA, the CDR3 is TGTGCCAGTAGTATACTCCCGCCGGGGCAGCGAAACTATGGCTACACCTTC.

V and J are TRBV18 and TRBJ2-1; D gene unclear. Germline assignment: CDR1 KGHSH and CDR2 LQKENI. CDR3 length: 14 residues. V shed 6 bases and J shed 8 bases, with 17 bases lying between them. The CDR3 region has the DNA TGTGCCAGCTCGCCCCGTACCGTTGTAGATGAGCAGTTCTTC. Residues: CASSPRTVVDEQFF.

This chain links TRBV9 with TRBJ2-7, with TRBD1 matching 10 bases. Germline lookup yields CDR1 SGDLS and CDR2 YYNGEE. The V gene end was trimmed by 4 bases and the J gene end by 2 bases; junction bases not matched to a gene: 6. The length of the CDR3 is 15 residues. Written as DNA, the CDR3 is TGTGCCAGCAGCATCCGGGACAGGGGACCCTACGAGCAGTACTTC. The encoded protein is CASSIRDRGPYEQYF.

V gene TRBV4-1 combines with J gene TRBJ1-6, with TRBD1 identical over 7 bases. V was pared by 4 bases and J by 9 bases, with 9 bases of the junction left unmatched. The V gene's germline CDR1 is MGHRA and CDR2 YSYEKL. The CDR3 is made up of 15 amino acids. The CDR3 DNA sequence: TGCGCCAGCAGCCGGGGAGACAGGGTGGGTTCACCCCTCCACTTT. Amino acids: CASSRGDRVGSPLHF.

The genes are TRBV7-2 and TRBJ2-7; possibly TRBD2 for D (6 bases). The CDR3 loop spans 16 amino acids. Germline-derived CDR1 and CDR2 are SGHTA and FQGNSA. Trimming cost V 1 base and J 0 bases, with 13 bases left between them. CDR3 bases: TGTGCCAGCAGCTTAGAGGGAGGTGTAGCCTCCTACGAGCAGTACTTC. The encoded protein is CASSLEGGVASYEQYF. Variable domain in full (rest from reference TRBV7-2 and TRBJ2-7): GAGVSQSPSNKVTEKGKDVELRCDPISGHTALYWYRQSLGQGLEFLIYFQGNSAPDKSGLPSDRFSAERTGGSVSTLTIQRTQQEDSAVYLCASSLEGGVASYEQYFGPGTRLTVT.

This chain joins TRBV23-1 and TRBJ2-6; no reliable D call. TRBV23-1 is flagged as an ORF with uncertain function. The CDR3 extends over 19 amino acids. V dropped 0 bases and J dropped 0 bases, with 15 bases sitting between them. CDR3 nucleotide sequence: TGCGCCAGCAGTCAATCTTGGATTCAGGCTTACTCTGGGGCCAACGTCCTGACTTTC. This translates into CASSQSWIQAYSGANVLTF.

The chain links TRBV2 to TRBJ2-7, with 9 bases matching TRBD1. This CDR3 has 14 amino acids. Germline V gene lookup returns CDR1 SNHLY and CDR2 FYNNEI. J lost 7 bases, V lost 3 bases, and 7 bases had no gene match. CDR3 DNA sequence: TGTGCCAGCAGTGATGGGACAGGGTATGGAGAGCAGTACTTC. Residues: CASSDGTGYGEQYF.

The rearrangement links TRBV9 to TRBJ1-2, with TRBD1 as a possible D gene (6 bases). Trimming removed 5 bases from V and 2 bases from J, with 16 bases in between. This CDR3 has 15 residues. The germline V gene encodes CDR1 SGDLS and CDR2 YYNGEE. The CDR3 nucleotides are TGTGCCAGCAGTCCAGGGGTGGGGGGAAACTATGGCTACACCTTC. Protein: CASSPGVGGNYGYTF.

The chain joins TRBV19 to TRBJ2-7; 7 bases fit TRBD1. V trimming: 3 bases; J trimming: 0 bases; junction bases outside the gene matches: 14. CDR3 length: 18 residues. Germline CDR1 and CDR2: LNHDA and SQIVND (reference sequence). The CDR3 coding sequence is TGTGCCAGTAGTATCGGCCCGCTCCGGGGACAGAGCTCCTACGAGCAGTACTTC. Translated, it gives CASSIGPLRGQSSYEQYF.

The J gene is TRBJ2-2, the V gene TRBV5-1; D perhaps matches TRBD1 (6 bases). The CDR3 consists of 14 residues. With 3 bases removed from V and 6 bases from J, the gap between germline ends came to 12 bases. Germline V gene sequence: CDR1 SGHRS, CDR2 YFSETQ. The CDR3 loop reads CASSSMGASGELFF. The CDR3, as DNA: TGCGCCAGCAGCTCCATGGGGGCGTCCGGGGAGCTGTTTTTT.

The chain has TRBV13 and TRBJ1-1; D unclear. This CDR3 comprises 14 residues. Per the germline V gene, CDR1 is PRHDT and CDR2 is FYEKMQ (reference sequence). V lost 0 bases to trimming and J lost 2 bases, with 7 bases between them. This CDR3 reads CASSLGVFNTEAFF. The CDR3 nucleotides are TGTGCCAGCAGCTTAGGGGTTTTTAACACTGAAGCTTTCTTT.

The CDR3: CASRRAGNTGELFF. DNA for the CDR3: TGTGCCAGCAGGAGGGCAGGAAACACCGGGGAGCTGTTTTTT. This chain joins TRBV7-3 and TRBJ2-2; a weak D match, TRBD2 (5 bases). From germline, CDR1 is SGHTA and CDR2 FQGTGA. Trimming removed 6 bases from V and 2 bases from J, with 10 bases in between. The CDR3 sequence is 14 residues long.

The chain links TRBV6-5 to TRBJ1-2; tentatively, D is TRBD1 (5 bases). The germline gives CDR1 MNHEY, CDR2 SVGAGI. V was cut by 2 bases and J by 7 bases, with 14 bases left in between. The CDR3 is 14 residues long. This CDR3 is CASSYGRRGFGYTF. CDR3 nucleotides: TGTGCCAGCAGTTACGGGAGACGGGGGTTTGGCTACACCTTC.

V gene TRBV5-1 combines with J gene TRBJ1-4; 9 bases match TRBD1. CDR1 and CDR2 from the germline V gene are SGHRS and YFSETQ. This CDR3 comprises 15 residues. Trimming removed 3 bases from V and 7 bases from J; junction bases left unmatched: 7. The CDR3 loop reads CASSSPGQGTEKLFF. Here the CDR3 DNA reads TGCGCCAGCAGCTCTCCGGGACAGGGAACTGAAAAACTGTTTTTT.

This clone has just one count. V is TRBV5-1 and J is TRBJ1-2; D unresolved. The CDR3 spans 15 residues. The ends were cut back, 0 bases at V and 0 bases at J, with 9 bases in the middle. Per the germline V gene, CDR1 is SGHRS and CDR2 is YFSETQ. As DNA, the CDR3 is TGCGCCAGCAGCTTGGACCTGATGTCTAACTATGGCTACACCTTC. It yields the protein CASSLDLMSNYGYTF.

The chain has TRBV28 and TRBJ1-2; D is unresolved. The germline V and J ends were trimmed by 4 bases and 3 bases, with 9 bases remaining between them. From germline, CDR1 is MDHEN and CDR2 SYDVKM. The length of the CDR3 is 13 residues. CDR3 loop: CASSWEADYGYTF. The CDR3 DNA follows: TGTGCCAGCAGTTGGGAGGCGGACTATGGCTACACCTTC.

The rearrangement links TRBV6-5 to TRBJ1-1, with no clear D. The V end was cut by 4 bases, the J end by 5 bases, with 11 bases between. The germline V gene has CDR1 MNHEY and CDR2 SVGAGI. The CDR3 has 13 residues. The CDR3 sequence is CASSSGQQTEAFF. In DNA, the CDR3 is TGTGCCAGCAGTTCCGGGCAACAGACTGAAGCTTTCTTT.

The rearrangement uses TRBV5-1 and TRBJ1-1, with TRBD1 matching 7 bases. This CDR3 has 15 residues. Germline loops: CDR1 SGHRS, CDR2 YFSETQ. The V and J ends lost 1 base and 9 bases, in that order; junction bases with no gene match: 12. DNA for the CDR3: TGCGCCAGCAGCTTGAATATCGCTCCGGGACAGAAAGCTTTCTTT. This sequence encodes CASSLNIAPGQKAFF.